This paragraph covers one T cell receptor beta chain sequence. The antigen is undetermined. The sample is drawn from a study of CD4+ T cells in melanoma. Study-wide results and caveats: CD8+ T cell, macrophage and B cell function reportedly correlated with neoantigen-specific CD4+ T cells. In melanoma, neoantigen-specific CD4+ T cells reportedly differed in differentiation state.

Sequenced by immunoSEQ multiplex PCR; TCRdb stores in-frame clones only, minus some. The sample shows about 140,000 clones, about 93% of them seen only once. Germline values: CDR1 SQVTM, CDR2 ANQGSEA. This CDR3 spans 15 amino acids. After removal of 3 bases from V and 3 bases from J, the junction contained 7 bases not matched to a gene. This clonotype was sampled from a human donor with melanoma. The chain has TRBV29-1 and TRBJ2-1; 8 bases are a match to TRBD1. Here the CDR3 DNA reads TGCAGCGTTGATCGCGGGACAGGAATCTACAATGAGCAGTTCTTC. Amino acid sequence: CSVDRGTGIYNEQFF.